The 3 T cell receptor beta chains reported below all come from one sample, sequenced in a study of cytomegalovirus exposure and HLA in healthy donors. The PCR ran on 60 Vbeta and 13 Jbeta primers. Sequencing used immunoSEQ multiplex PCR; TCRdb keeps in-frame clones, though not all of them. Among 70,000 to 95,000 clones listed, approximately 80% were seen once. Source material: PBMCs. The receptors originated from a human donor in good health.

The chain joins TRBV27 to TRBJ2-1; 10 bases agree with TRBD2. Germline CDR1 and CDR2: MNHEY and SMNVEV (reference sequence). CDR3 length: 15 amino acids. The junction had 4 bases not matched to a gene; V was cut back by 1 base and J by 7 bases. Written as DNA, the CDR3 is TGTGCCAGCAGTTTATTGAGCGGGGGGGAGAATGAGCAGTTCTTC. This codes for CASSLLSGGENEQFF.

The chain recombines TRBV29-1 with TRBJ1-2; D is ambiguous. This CDR3 has 11 amino acids. Trimming cost V 2 bases and J 2 bases, with 3 bases left between them. Germline V CDR1 and CDR2: SQVTM, ANQGSEA. The CDR3 reads CSVEQNYGYTF. CDR3 sequence (DNA): TGCAGCGTTGAACAAAACTATGGCTACACCTTC.

The chain couples TRBV19 to TRBJ1-2; D possibly corresponds to TRBD1 (5 bases). There are 16 residues in the CDR3. Germline values: CDR1 LNHDA, CDR2 SQIVND (reference sequence). V was trimmed by 1 base and J by 3 bases, leaving 15 bases between them. CDR3 sequence (DNA): TGTGCCAGTAGTATAGCACCAGGGTGGTCGGACTATGGCTACACCTTC. Translated, it gives CASSIAPGWSDYGYTF.